A single sample gave rise to the 7 T cell receptor beta chains below, sequenced in a study of blood T cell repertoires in COVID-19 (dated by TCRdb to about 2020). Libraries were made using the immunoSEQ multiplex PCR assay. Held by TCRdb, this immuneACCESS table contains in-frame sequences only and omits some clones. Under half of the omission traces to an unresolved V gene where checked; the cause of the rest is unknown. In this sample the table shows around 50,000 clones, around 90% of which occur a single time. The ten largest clones add up to approximately 6% of the sample. Input material: peripheral blood. These receptor sequences come from a man aged 65-85 years with active COVID-19.

CDR3 in amino acids: CASSSGTGTGYTF. The CDR3 DNA is TGTGCCAGCAGTTCCGGGACAGGGACTGGCTACACCTTC. V gene TRBV6-5 combines with J gene TRBJ1-2; 9 bases map to TRBD1. The ends lost 4 bases at V and 7 bases at J; junction bases unmatched: 4. Germline V gives CDR1 MNHEY, CDR2 SVGAGI. The CDR3 runs to 13 residues.

The chain carries TRBV18 and TRBJ2-5; TRBD2 aligns across 8 bases. Germline V gene sequence: CDR1 KGHSH, CDR2 LQKENI. Trimming at V came to 6 bases and at J to 5 bases, leaving 8 bases not matched to a gene. This CDR3 has 14 residues. The CDR3 spells CASSTGTSGETQYF. The CDR3 nucleotides read TGTGCCAGCTCTACCGGGACTAGTGGGGAGACCCAGTACTTC.

The V call is TRBV6-5, the J call TRBJ1-1; 9 bases map to TRBD1. From germline, CDR1 is MNHEY and CDR2 SVGAGI. V dropped 6 bases and J dropped 1; count of bases not matched to a gene: 3. The CDR3 contains 14 residues. The CDR3 region has the DNA TGTGCCAGCAGAAAGACAGGGGGGAACACTGAAGCTTTCTTT. It yields the protein CASRKTGGNTEAFF.

The rearrangement uses TRBV6-2 or TRBV6-3 and TRBJ2-2, with TRBD2 matching 9 bases. V trimming: 5 bases; J trimming: 1 base; junction bases outside the gene matches: 5. CDR1 MNHEY and CDR2 SVGEGT come from the germline V gene. The CDR3 has 16 amino acids. In DNA form, the CDR3 reads TGTGCCAGCAGTACCGCGGGGGGGAGGAACACCGGGGAGCTGTTTTTT. It yields the protein CASSTAGGRNTGELFF.

This chain joins TRBV28 and TRBJ1-1; perhaps TRBD1 as D (5 bases). CDR3 size: 14 residues. CDR1 is MDHEN, CDR2 SYDVKM, per germline. Deletions cut 3 bases from V and 4 bases from J, with 12 bases between. CDR3 protein: CASSFQGLSTEAFF. The DNA for the CDR3 is TGTGCCAGCAGTTTTCAGGGTTTGAGCACTGAAGCTTTCTTT.

This chain connects TRBV19 to TRBJ1-1; no reliable D call. The germline V and J ends were trimmed by 0 bases and 5 bases, with 7 bases remaining between them. The CDR3 runs to 13 residues. Germline CDR1 and CDR2: LNHDA and SQIVND (reference sequence). For the CDR3, the DNA is TGTGCCAGTAGTATAGATCCGGTTACTGAAGCTTTCTTT. Its protein is CASSIDPVTEAFF.

The DNA of the CDR3 is TGTGCCAGCAGCTTGGGAGGTTCCGGGGGGAACACTGAAGCTTTCTTT. Protein: CASSLGGSGGNTEAFF. The chain joins TRBV7-9 to TRBJ1-1, with D perhaps TRBD1 (5 bases). V gave up 3 bases and J gave up 1 base, with 15 bases separating them. The CDR3 is 16 residues long. The V gene's germline CDR1 is SEHNR and CDR2 FQNEAQ (reference sequence).